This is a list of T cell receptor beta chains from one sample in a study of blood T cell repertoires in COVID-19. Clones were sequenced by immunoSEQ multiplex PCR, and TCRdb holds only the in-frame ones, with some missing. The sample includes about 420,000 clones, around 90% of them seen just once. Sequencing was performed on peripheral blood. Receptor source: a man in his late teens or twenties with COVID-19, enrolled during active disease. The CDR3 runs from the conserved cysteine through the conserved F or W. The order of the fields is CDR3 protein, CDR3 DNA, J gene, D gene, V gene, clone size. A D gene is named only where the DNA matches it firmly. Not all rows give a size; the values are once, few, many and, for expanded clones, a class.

cdr3_aa: CASLGPSGGVYEQYF
cdr3_nt: TGTGCCAGTCTGGGGCCTAGCGGGGGGGTCTACGAGCAGTACTTC
j_call: TRBJ2-7
d_call: TRBD2
v_call: TRBV6-5
clone_size: NA

cdr3_aa: CASSWTGKNIQYF
cdr3_nt: TGTGCCAGCAGCTGGACAGGGAAAAACATTCAGTACTTC
j_call: TRBJ2-4
d_call: TRBD1
v_call: TRBV5-8
clone_size: NA

cdr3_aa: CASSGPLNTEAFF
cdr3_nt: TGTGCCAGCAGCGGCCCCCTGAACACTGAAGCTTTCTTT
j_call: TRBJ1-1
d_call: NA
v_call: TRBV11-3
clone_size: NA

cdr3_aa: CASKEPSGSYEQYF
cdr3_nt: TGTGCCAGCAAGGAGCCTAGCGGGAGTTACGAGCAGTACTTC
j_call: TRBJ2-7
d_call: TRBD2
v_call: TRBV2
clone_size: NA

cdr3_aa: CASSAIPGQGYGYTF
cdr3_nt: TGTGCCAGCAGCGCCATCCCGGGACAGGGCTATGGCTACACCTTC
j_call: TRBJ1-2
d_call: TRBD1
v_call: TRBV27
clone_size: NA

cdr3_aa: CASNGGAGNQPQHF
cdr3_nt: TGTGCCAGTAACGGCGGGGCTGGGAATCAGCCCCAGCATTTT
j_call: TRBJ1-5
d_call: NA
v_call: TRBV19
clone_size: NA

cdr3_aa: CASSPGVISNQPQHF
cdr3_nt: TGTGCCAGCAGCCCCGGGGTGATTAGCAATCAGCCCCAGCATTTT
j_call: TRBJ1-5
d_call: NA
v_call: TRBV7-2
clone_size: NA

cdr3_aa: CASQLGLRTGEQFF
cdr3_nt: TGTGCCAGCCAACTAGGCCTAAGGACAGGTGAGCAGTTCTTC
j_call: TRBJ2-1
d_call: TRBD1
v_call: TRBV27
clone_size: NA

cdr3_aa: CALGDTSNYGYTF
cdr3_nt: TGTGCCCTGGGGGACACATCTAACTATGGCTACACCTTC
j_call: TRBJ1-2
d_call: NA
v_call: TRBV10-3
clone_size: NA

cdr3_aa: CASSVGIAGSTDTQYF
cdr3_nt: TGTGCCAGCAGCGTAGGCATAGCGGGTTCCACAGATACGCAGTATTTT
j_call: TRBJ2-3
d_call: TRBD2
v_call: TRBV9
clone_size: many

cdr3_aa: CASSQDRIGGLAANEQFF
cdr3_nt: TGTGCCAGCAGCCAAGATCGAATTGGGGGACTAGCGGCCAATGAGCAGTTCTTC
j_call: TRBJ2-1
d_call: TRBD2
v_call: TRBV3-1/TRBV3-2
clone_size: NA

cdr3_aa: CASSLGQSNNYGYTF
cdr3_nt: TGCGCCAGCAGCTTGGGACAGTCAAATAACTATGGCTACACCTTC
j_call: TRBJ1-2
d_call: NA
v_call: TRBV5-1
clone_size: NA

cdr3_aa: CASSEGGTGYNEQFF
cdr3_nt: TGTGCCAGCAGTGAAGGGGGGACTGGTTACAATGAGCAGTTCTTC
j_call: TRBJ2-1
d_call: NA
v_call: TRBV6-1
clone_size: NA

cdr3_aa: CASRGPGQGYEQYF
cdr3_nt: TGTGCCAGCAGGGGTCCGGGACAGGGGTACGAGCAGTACTTC
j_call: TRBJ2-7
d_call: TRBD1
v_call: TRBV14
clone_size: NA

cdr3_aa: CASSGQGDTEAFF
cdr3_nt: TGTGCCAGTAGTGGACAGGGAGACACTGAAGCTTTCTTT
j_call: TRBJ1-1
d_call: TRBD1
v_call: TRBV19
clone_size: NA

cdr3_aa: CASSQGTVALDF
cdr3_nt: TGTGCCAGCAGCCAAGGGACAGTTGCCCTAGACTTC
j_call: TRBJ2-7
d_call: NA
v_call: TRBV3-1/TRBV3-2
clone_size: few

cdr3_aa: CASSLAGTSGGARGANVLTF
cdr3_nt: TGTGCCAGCAGCCTCGCCGGGACTAGCGGGGGGGCCCGGGGGGCCAACGTCCTGACTTTC
j_call: TRBJ2-6
d_call: TRBD2
v_call: TRBV4-2
clone_size: NA

cdr3_aa: CASSHEGQGAGEAFF
cdr3_nt: TGTGCCAGCAGTCACGAGGGACAGGGGGCTGGTGAAGCTTTCTTT
j_call: TRBJ1-1
d_call: TRBD1
v_call: TRBV11-2
clone_size: NA

cdr3_aa: CASSAGRSSNSPLHF
cdr3_nt: TGTGCCAGTAGTGCGGGACGCTCGAGTAATTCACCCCTCCACTTT
j_call: TRBJ1-6
d_call: NA
v_call: TRBV19
clone_size: NA

cdr3_aa: CASSYLGQGSEQYF
cdr3_nt: TGTGCCAGCAGTTACTTGGGACAGGGGAGCGAGCAGTACTTC
j_call: TRBJ2-7
d_call: TRBD1
v_call: TRBV6-6
clone_size: NA

cdr3_aa: CASSWTSQANYGYTF
cdr3_nt: TGTGCCAGCTCCTGGACCTCACAGGCCAACTATGGCTACACCTTC
j_call: TRBJ1-2
d_call: NA
v_call: TRBV18
clone_size: NA

cdr3_aa: CASRQTGLNTEAFF
cdr3_nt: TGTGCCAGCAGACAGACAGGCCTGAACACTGAAGCTTTCTTT
j_call: TRBJ1-1
d_call: NA
v_call: TRBV6-5
clone_size: NA

cdr3_aa: CAWSFRGQKLFF
cdr3_nt: TGTGCCTGGAGTTTCAGGGGACAAAAACTGTTTTTT
j_call: TRBJ1-4
d_call: NA
v_call: TRBV30
clone_size: NA

cdr3_aa: CASSESPGQGASGNTIYF
cdr3_nt: TGTGCCAGCAGTGAAAGCCCGGGACAGGGGGCGAGTGGAAACACCATATATTTT
j_call: TRBJ1-3
d_call: TRBD1
v_call: TRBV6-1
clone_size: NA

cdr3_aa: CASSSSSVWREVSYEQYF
cdr3_nt: TGTGCCAGCAGCTCCTCCTCAGTGTGGCGGGAGGTCTCCTACGAGCAGTACTTC
j_call: TRBJ2-7
d_call: TRBD2
v_call: TRBV7-9
clone_size: NA

cdr3_aa: CASRDRQGAGYTF
cdr3_nt: TGTGCCAGCAGAGACAGACAGGGGGCAGGCTACACCTTC
j_call: TRBJ1-2
d_call: TRBD1
v_call: TRBV12-3/TRBV12-4
clone_size: NA

cdr3_aa: CARRPRGGNTIYF
cdr3_nt: TGTGCCAGAAGGCCCCGAGGTGGAAACACCATATATTTT
j_call: TRBJ1-3
d_call: NA
v_call: TRBV12-3/TRBV12-4
clone_size: NA

cdr3_aa: CASSEPGQGRTEAFF
cdr3_nt: TGTGCCAGCAGTGAGCCGGGACAGGGGAGGACTGAAGCTTTCTTT
j_call: TRBJ1-1
d_call: TRBD1
v_call: TRBV6-1
clone_size: NA

cdr3_aa: CASSETGGGNTIYF
cdr3_nt: TGTGCCAGCAGTGAGACAGGGGGGGGAAACACCATATATTTT
j_call: TRBJ1-3
d_call: TRBD1
v_call: TRBV6-1
clone_size: NA

cdr3_aa: CASSSGTGVYEQYF
cdr3_nt: TGTGCCAGCAGCTCAGGGACAGGCGTTTACGAGCAGTACTTC
j_call: TRBJ2-7
d_call: TRBD1
v_call: TRBV5-6
clone_size: NA

cdr3_aa: CATSRETGLSTDTQYF
cdr3_nt: TGTGCCACCAGCAGAGAGACGGGTTTAAGCACAGATACGCAGTATTTT
j_call: TRBJ2-3
d_call: NA
v_call: TRBV15
clone_size: NA

cdr3_aa: CASSPGTTNTGELFF
cdr3_nt: TGTGCCAGCAGCCCCGGGACTACCAACACCGGGGAGCTGTTTTTT
j_call: TRBJ2-2
d_call: TRBD2
v_call: TRBV9
clone_size: NA